Sequencing of this T cell receptor beta chain was carried out in a study of CD8+CD57+ T cells in acquired aplastic anemia. V lost 5 bases and J lost 2, with 14 bases in between. The CDR3 is 14 residues long. Germline CDR1 and CDR2: SGHNT and YYREEE (reference sequence). Profiling of TCR beta VDJ combinations and CDR3 sequences used genomic DNA as template. TCRdb reanalysed the reads using MiXCR and keeps one entry per CDR3 protein. The sample lists 200,000 to 250,000 distinct CDR3 sequences; over 55% were seen once. The sequence came from a human donor in good health. The chain uses TRBV5-4 and TRBJ2-7, with D hard to call. Sequencing was performed on sorted CD4+, CD8+, or CD8+CD57+ T cells (not recorded which) from PBMCs. The CDR3 coding sequence is TGTGCCAGCAGTAAGGGCGCAGGAGCCTACGAGCAGTACTTC. Its translation: CASSKGAGAYEQYF.